Listed here are 23 T cell receptor beta chains from one sample, sequenced in a study of shared T cell receptors in the human thymus. Method: immunoSEQ multiplex PCR; TCRdb's copy keeps in-frame clones and lacks some. The sample records hundreds of thousands of clones, around 87% being singletons. The same data also went into a second study, on human thymus T cells.

Sequenced input: thymocytes. The receptors shown here come from a boy younger than two with a congenital heart defect.

This clone was seen only once. The sample holds other DNA sequences that translate to the same CDR3. The chain recombines TRBV4-3 with TRBJ1-2, with no clear D. The germline CDR1 and CDR2 sequences are LGHNA and YSLEER. V was shortened by 1 base and J by 5 bases, with 17 bases between the two germline ends. The CDR3 has 16 amino acids. The CDR3 here is CASSQAVRARGYGYTF. The DNA of the CDR3 is TGCGCCAGCAGCCAAGCGGTTAGGGCCCGCGGGTATGGCTACACCTTC.

This clone has just one count. The gene calls are TRBV30 and TRBJ2-1; 10 bases align to TRBD2. With 3 bases clipped from V and 0 bases from J, the junction kept 8 bases outside the gene matches. The CDR3 extends over 17 amino acids. From germline, CDR1 is GTSNPN and CDR2 SVGIG (reference sequence). The CDR3 bases are TGTGCCTGGAGGGGCCTAGCGGGGGAGTTCTCCTACAATGAGCAGTTCTTC. It encodes CAWRGLAGEFSYNEQFF.

The CDR3, as DNA: TGCGCCAGCAGCCAAGATCTAAGCCTAGCGTTCTATGAGCAGTTCTTC. Translation: CASSQDLSLAFYEQFF. The chain uses TRBV4-3 and TRBJ2-1, with a tentative D call TRBD2 (6 bases). Germline CDR1 LGHNA, CDR2 YSLEER. With 0 bases removed from V and 8 bases from J, the gap between germline ends came to 17 bases. CDR3 length: 16 residues.

Only one count was recorded for this clone. J is TRBJ2-5 and V is TRBV5-4, with D perhaps TRBD1 (5 bases). The CDR3 totals 14 residues. Germline values: CDR1 SGHNT, CDR2 YYREEE (reference sequence). The V and J ends lost 1 base and 1 base respectively, with 8 bases between them. The CDR3 spells CASSLRGAQETQYF. DNA of the CDR3: TGTGCCAGCAGCTTGAGGGGTGCCCAAGAGACCCAGTACTTC. Filled out from reference TRBV5-4 and TRBJ2-5, the complete variable domain reads ETGVTQSPTHLIKTRGQQVTLRCSSQSGHNTVSWYQQALGQGPQFIFQYYREEENGRGNFPPRFSGLQFPNYSSELNVNALELDDSALYLCASSLRGAQETQYFGPGTRLLVL.

The chain combines TRBV7-2 with TRBJ1-4, with 8 bases that match TRBD1. The CDR3 covers 17 residues. V lost 7 bases to trimming and J lost 7 bases; unmatched junction nucleotides: 17. CDR1 SGHTA and CDR2 FQGNSA come from the germline V gene. CDR3 in amino acids: CASKGRGRGFQGEKLFF. The CDR3 nucleotides read TGTGCCAGCAAAGGCAGGGGGCGAGGCTTCCAGGGTGAAAAACTGTTTTTT.

J is TRBJ2-5 and V is TRBV11-2, with 12 bases identical to TRBD1. The CDR3 is made up of 19 amino acids. The J segment lost 4 bases and the V segment lost 2 bases, leaving 14 bases of the junction unmatched. Looked up from germline, CDR1 is SGHAT and CDR2 is FQNNGV. DNA of the CDR3: TGTGCCAGCAGCTTATGGGACAGGGGGCTGCCTCAGTTGTCAGAGACCCAGTACTTC. Its translation: CASSLWDRGLPQLSETQYF.

The chain uses TRBV15 and TRBJ2-5; TRBD1 matches 9 bases. The CDR3 has 14 amino acids. Germline-derived CDR1 and CDR2 are LNHNV and YYDKDF (reference sequence). The junction had 7 bases not matched to a gene; V was cut back by 2 bases and J by 9 bases. The CDR3 bases are TGTGCCACCAGCAGACCGGGACAGGGCGACCCCCAGTACTTC. Residues: CATSRPGQGDPQYF.

The chain employs TRBV5-1 and TRBJ1-4; D unclear. CDR1 and CDR2 (germline): SGHRS, YFSETQ. This CDR3 is 15 amino acids long. The V gene lost 0 bases and the J gene lost 3 bases, with 9 bases spanning the gap. The CDR3 reads CASSLGPGSNEKLFF. In DNA, the CDR3 is TGCGCCAGCAGCTTGGGGCCAGGTTCTAATGAAAAACTGTTTTTT.

The CDR3 protein is CASRRPGTGGLEPQHF. CDR3 bases: TGTGCCAGCAGACGACCTGGGACAGGGGGTCTGGAGCCCCAGCATTTT. The rearrangement uses TRBV28 and TRBJ1-5; 11 nucleotides match TRBD1. The germline V gene encodes CDR1 MDHEN and CDR2 SYDVKM. The CDR3 consists of 16 residues. J gave up 8 bases and V 6 bases, and 12 bases lay outside the gene matches.

This rearrangement joins TRBV27 to TRBJ1-6, with D uncertain. Germline V gene sequence: CDR1 MNHEY, CDR2 SMNVEV (reference sequence). The CDR3 runs to 13 residues. Trimming left V 5 bases short and J 7 bases short, with 9 bases between. CDR3 bases: TGTGCCAGCAGTAGACATACGAATTCACCCCTCCACTTT. Encoded protein: CASSRHTNSPLHF.

V gene TRBV21-1 combines with J gene TRBJ2-3; the table's D call, TRBD1, has no DNA check behind it. TRBV21-1 is a pseudogene. The CDR3 sequence is 14 residues long. The chain's CDR3 is CASAGTGLTDTQYF. The DNA for the CDR3 is TGTGCCTCAGCGGGGACAGGACTCACAGATACGCAGTATTTT.

The rearrangement uses TRBV6-6 and TRBJ2-2; D gene uncertain. V shed 6 bases and J shed 4 bases, with 12 bases lying between them. Per the germline V gene, CDR1 is MNHNY and CDR2 is SVGAGI (reference sequence). This CDR3 region has 14 residues. The DNA for the CDR3 is TGTGCCAGCAGCCGACTTAGACCCACCGGGGAGCTGTTTTTT. Protein product: CASSRLRPTGELFF.

This clone turned up a few times. The chain combines TRBV5-1 with TRBJ1-1; 8 bases are shared with TRBD1. The CDR3 is 16 residues long. The J segment lost 3 bases and the V segment lost 4 bases, leaving 11 bases of the junction unmatched. Germline assignment: CDR1 SGHRS and CDR2 YFSETQ. CDR3 sequence: CASSTRTGRRDTEAFF. The CDR3 DNA reads as TGCGCCAGCAGCACCCGGACAGGGAGAAGGGACACTGAAGCTTTCTTT.

V usage is TRBV6-6 and J usage is TRBJ2-1; 9 bases agree with TRBD1. The CDR3 sequence is 15 residues long. J gave up 0 bases and V 7 bases, and 4 bases lay outside the gene matches. Per the germline V gene, CDR1 is MNHNY and CDR2 is SVGAGI (reference sequence). In nucleotides, the CDR3 is TGTGCCAGCATCTTGACAGGGGGCTCCTACAATGAGCAGTTCTTC. As protein: CASILTGGSYNEQFF.

The chain joins TRBV6-1 to TRBJ1-5, with a possible D match to TRBD1 (6 bases). Germline loops: CDR1 MNHNS, CDR2 SASEGT. The CDR3 is 13 residues long. V was pared by 7 bases and J by 6 bases, with 13 bases between. The CDR3 reads CASKAGAGQPQHF. The CDR3 DNA reads TGTGCCAGCAAGGCAGGGGCAGGTCAGCCCCAGCATTTT.

The V and J genes are TRBV2 and TRBJ2-5; maybe TRBD2 (5 bases). This CDR3 has 14 residues. The germline V and J ends were trimmed by 2 bases and 3 bases, with 10 bases remaining between them. Germline CDR1 is SNHLY and CDR2 is FYNNEI. The CDR3 DNA is TGTGCCAGCAGTGAAAGGCTAGCCGAAGAGACCCAGTACTTC. This gives the protein CASSERLAEETQYF.

This clone showed up just a few times. The rearrangement links TRBV5-1 to TRBJ2-7, with TRBD1 identical over 11 bases. Germline trimming cut 4 bases from V and 2 bases from J; bases unmatched to any gene: 2. Germline CDR1 reads SGHRS; CDR2 reads YFSETQ. CDR3 length: 14 amino acids. This CDR3 reads CASSMGQGAYEQYF. The DNA for the CDR3 is TGCGCCAGCAGCATGGGACAGGGGGCCTACGAGCAGTACTTC.

The chain recombines TRBV28 with TRBJ1-6, with D possibly matching TRBD1 (6 bases). The length of the CDR3 is 17 residues. CDR1 and CDR2 from the germline V gene are MDHEN and SYDVKM. V shed 5 bases and J shed 5 bases, with 19 bases lying between them. The CDR3 sequence is CASSPIDRTYDNSPLHF. As DNA, the CDR3 is TGTGCCAGCAGTCCAATCGACAGGACCTACGATAATTCACCCCTCCACTTT.

The chain carries TRBV11-2 and TRBJ2-1; 7 positions match TRBD2. The CDR3 runs to 15 residues. V gave up 8 bases and J gave up 6 bases; unmatched junction bases: 13. Germline loops: CDR1 SGHAT, CDR2 FQNNGV. This chain's CDR3 is CASQFGRATFNEQFF. The CDR3 coding sequence is TGTGCCAGCCAGTTTGGGAGGGCCACTTTCAATGAGCAGTTCTTC.

The CDR3 is CASSNGRGPTGELFF. CDR3 DNA: TGTGCCAGCAGTAACGGAAGGGGCCCCACCGGGGAGCTGTTTTTT. The chain links TRBV27 to TRBJ2-2, with TRBD1 as a possible D gene (5 bases). This CDR3 region has 15 residues. V gave up 5 bases and J gave up 4 bases, with 14 bases separating them. Germline V gene lookup returns CDR1 MNHEY and CDR2 SMNVEV (reference sequence).

The CDR3 reads CASSQFGAGGTEAFF. Here the CDR3 DNA reads TGCGCCAGCAGCCAATTCGGGGCAGGGGGCACTGAAGCTTTCTTT. The genes are TRBV4-1 and TRBJ1-1; the match to TRBD1 covers 7 bases. V gave up 2 bases and J gave up 4 bases; unmatched junction bases: 7. Germline loops: CDR1 MGHRA, CDR2 YSYEKL. The CDR3 sequence is 15 residues long.

The chain couples TRBV9 to TRBJ2-1, with a possible D match to TRBD2 (5 bases). This CDR3 comprises 17 residues. Trimming took off 4 bases at V and 5 bases at J, with 22 bases between the two ends. Germline CDR1 SGDLS, CDR2 YYNGEE. CDR3: CASSLPSTSAKNNEQFF. The CDR3 DNA is TGTGCCAGCAGCCTCCCCTCCACTAGTGCCAAAAACAATGAGCAGTTCTTC.

The rearrangement uses TRBV30 and TRBJ2-7; the match to TRBD2 covers 8 bases. Germline CDR1 is GTSNPN and CDR2 is SVGIG (reference sequence). This CDR3 comprises 14 residues. After removal of 0 bases from V and 4 bases from J, the junction contained 5 bases not matched to a gene. This chain's CDR3 is CAWSVKGTSYEQYF. The DNA of the CDR3 is TGTGCCTGGAGTGTAAAGGGGACTAGTTACGAGCAGTACTTC.